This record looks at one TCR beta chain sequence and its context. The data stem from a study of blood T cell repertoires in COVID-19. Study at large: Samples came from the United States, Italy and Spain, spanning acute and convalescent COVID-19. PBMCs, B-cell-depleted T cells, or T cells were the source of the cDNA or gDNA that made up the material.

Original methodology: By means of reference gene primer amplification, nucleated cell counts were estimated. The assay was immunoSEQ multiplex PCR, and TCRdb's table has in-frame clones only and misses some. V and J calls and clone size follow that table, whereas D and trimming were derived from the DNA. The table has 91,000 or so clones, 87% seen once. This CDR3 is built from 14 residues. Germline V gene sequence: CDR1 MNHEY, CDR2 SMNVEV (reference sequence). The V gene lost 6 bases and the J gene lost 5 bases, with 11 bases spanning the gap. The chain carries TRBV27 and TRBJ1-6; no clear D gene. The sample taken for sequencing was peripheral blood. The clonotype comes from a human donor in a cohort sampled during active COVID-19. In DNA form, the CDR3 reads TGTGCCAGCAGCCTTCGACACGATAATTCACCCCTCCACTTT. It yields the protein CASSLRHDNSPLHF.